This T cell receptor (beta chain) originates from a study of vaccination and CD4 T cells after COVID-19. Study details: Every culture used as a control got a CEFX pool, an HIV-1 Nef pool, or no peptide.

Treatment here: approximately 9-day PBMC culture with coronavirus spike peptide pools or control peptides (ViraFEST assay). Overall study results and limits: Median reactive clonotypes, those recognizing SARS-CoV-2, rose from about 22 to 38, not significantly.

There are a few counts of this clonotype. Its specificity is not known. Cultured CD4+ T cell DNA underwent sequencing with the Oncomine TCR Beta short-read assay. TCRdb re-called the PCR reads through MiXCR, storing one row per CDR3 protein. Among about 11,000 distinct CDR3 sequences listed, roughly 41% were seen once. The source of this sequence is a human donor who had recovered from COVID-19. The material sequenced was CD4+ T cells from blood, cultured in vitro, taken after SARS-CoV-2 vaccination.

The CDR3 loop is CASSQEVGVQYF. CDR3 bases: TGCGCCAGCAGCCAAGAAGTGGGTGTCCAGTACTTC. This chain uses TRBV4-3 with TRBJ2-5; the D is unclear. The germline gives CDR1 LGHNA, CDR2 YSLEER. V lost 0 bases, J lost 10 bases, and 9 bases lay in between. CDR3 length: 12 amino acids.